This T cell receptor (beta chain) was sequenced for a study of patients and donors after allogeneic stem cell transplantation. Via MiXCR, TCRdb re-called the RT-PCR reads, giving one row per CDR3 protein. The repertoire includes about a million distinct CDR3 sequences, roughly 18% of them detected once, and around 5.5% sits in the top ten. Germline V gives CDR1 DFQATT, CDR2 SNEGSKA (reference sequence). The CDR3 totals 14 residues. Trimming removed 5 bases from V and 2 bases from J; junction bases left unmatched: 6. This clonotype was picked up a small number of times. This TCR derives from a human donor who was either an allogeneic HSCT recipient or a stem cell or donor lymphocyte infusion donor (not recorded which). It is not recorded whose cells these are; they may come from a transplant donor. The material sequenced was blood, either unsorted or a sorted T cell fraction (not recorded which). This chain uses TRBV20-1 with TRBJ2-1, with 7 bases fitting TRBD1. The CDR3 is CSAPLGGAYNEQFF. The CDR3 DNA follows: TGCAGTGCTCCTCTAGGGGGCGCCTACAATGAGCAGTTCTTC.